The entry below gives a single T cell receptor beta chain sequence along with its context. The antigen remains undetermined. This sample is part of a study of cytomegalovirus exposure and HLA in healthy donors. 60 Vbeta and 13 Jbeta primers were used in PCR. The assay was immunoSEQ multiplex PCR, and TCRdb's table has in-frame clones only and misses some. The data hold 130,000 or so clones, with roughly 80% observed a single time. Study-level findings and limits: Later findings reportedly placed an Asian-associated ancestry cluster below the roughly 730-donor mean for N-insertions.

The receptor comes from a middle-aged woman in good health and CMV-seropositive. The sequencing input was PBMCs.

The CDR3 here is CATSRVPANEQFF. CDR3 DNA sequence: TGTGCCACCAGCAGAGTACCAGCGAATGAGCAGTTCTTC. The gene calls are TRBV15 and TRBJ2-1, with D unresolved. The CDR3 extends over 13 amino acids. Germline V lookup: CDR1 LNHNV, CDR2 YYDKDF (reference sequence). Trimming left V 1 base short and J 7 bases short, with 8 bases between.